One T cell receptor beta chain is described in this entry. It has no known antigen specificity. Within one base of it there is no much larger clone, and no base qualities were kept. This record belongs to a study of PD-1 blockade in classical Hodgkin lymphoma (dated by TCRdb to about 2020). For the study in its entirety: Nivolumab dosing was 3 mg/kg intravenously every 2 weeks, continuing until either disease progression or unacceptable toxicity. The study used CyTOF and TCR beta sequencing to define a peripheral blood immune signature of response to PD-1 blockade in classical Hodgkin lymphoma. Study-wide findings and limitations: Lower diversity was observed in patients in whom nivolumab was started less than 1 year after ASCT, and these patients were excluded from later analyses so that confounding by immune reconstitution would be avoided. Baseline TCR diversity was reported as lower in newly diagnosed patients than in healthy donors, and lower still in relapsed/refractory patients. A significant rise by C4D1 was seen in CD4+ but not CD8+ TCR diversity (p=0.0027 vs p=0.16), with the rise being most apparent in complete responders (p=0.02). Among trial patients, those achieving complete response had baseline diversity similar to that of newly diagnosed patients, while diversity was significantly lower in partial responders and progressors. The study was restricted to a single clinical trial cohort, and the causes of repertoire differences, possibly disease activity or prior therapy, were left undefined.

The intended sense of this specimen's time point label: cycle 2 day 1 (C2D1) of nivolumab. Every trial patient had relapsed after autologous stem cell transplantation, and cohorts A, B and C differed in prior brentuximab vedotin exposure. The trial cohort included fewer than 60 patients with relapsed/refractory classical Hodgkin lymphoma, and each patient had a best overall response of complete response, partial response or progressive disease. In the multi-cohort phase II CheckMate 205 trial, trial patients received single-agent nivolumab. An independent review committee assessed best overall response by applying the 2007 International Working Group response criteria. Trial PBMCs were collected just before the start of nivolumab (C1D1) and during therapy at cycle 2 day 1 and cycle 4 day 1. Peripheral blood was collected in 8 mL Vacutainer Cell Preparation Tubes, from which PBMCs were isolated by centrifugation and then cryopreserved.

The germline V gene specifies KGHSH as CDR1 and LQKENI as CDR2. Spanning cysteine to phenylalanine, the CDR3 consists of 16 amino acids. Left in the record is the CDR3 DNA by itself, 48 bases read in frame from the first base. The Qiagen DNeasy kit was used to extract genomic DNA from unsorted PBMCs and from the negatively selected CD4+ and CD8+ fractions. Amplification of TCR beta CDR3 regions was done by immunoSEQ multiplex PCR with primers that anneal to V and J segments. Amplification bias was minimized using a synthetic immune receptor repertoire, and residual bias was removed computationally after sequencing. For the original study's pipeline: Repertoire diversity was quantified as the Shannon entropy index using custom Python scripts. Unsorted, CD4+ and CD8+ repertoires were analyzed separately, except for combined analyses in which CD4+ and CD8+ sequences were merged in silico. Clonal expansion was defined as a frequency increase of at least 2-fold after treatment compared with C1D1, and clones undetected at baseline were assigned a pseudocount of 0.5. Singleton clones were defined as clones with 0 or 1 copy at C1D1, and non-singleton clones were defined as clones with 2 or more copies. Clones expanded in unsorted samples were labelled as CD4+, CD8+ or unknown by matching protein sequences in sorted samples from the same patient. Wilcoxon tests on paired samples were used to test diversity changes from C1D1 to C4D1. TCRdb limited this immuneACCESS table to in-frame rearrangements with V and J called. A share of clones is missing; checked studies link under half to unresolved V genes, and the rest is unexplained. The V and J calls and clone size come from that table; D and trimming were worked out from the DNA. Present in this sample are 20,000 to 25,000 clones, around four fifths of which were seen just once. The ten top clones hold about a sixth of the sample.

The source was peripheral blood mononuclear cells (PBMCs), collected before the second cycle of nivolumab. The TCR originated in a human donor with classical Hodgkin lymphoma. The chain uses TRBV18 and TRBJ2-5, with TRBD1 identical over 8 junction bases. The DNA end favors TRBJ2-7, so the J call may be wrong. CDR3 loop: CASSDHAGGDSYEQYF. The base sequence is TGTGCCAGCTCTGATCACGCAGGGGGCGATTCCTACGAGCAGTACTTC.